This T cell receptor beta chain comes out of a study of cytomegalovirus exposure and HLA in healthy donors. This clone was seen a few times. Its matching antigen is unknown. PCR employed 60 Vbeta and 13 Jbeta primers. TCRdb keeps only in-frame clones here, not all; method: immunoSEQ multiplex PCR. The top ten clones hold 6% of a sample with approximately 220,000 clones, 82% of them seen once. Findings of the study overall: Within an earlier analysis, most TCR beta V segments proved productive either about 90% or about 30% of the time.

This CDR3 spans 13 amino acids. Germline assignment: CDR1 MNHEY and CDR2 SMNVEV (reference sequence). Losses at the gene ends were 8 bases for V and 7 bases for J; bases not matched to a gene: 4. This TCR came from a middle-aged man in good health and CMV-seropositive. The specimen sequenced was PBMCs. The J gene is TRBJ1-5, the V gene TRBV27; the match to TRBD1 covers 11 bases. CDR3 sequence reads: CASGGQGGQPQHF. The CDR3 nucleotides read TGTGCCAGCGGGGGACAGGGGGGCCAGCCCCAGCATTTT.